This is a list of T cell receptor beta chains from one sample in a study of shared clonotypes between healthy human individuals. TCRdb's copy holds only in-frame clones and misses some; the assay was immunoSEQ multiplex PCR. In the table there are about 1 million clones, 65% to 80% of which are singletons. Material for sequencing was memory CD4+ T cells sorted from blood. The receptors were sampled from a man aged 18 to 35 in good health. Both conserved end residues are part of each CDR3. Expanded clones are given a class, and other clones once, few, many or no size at all.

>TRBJ2-1|TRBV2|.
CASALAGVIEQFF
>TRBJ1-1|TRBV5-4|.
CASSVDRNTEAFF
>TRBJ2-7|TRBV30|.
CAWASKGSLSEQYF
>TRBJ1-2|TRBV5-1|.
CASSFRERGPVYGYTF
>TRBJ2-7|TRBV28|.
CASFRDPYEQYF
>TRBJ2-7|TRBV6-5|.
CASSPGHLYEQYF
>TRBJ1-1|TRBV21-1|.
CASSKGGDRGICTEAFF
>TRBJ2-7|TRBV7-2|once
CASAIGEAYEQYF
>TRBJ2-1|TRBV29-1|few
CSVEYVGGNEQFF
>TRBJ1-5|TRBV28|.
CASSFGTGSGNQPQHF
>TRBJ1-1|TRBV30|few
CAWSTNRDSTEAFF
>TRBJ1-1|TRBV5-1|few
CASSQRTGVRTEAFF
>TRBJ1-4|TRBV30|.
CAGRGGGFSTNEKLFF
>TRBJ1-4|TRBV5-4|.
CASSFWGAGEKLFF
>TRBJ2-1|TRBV9|.
CASSVATLAGAYNEQFF
>TRBJ2-3|TRBV5-1|.
CASSLQGRDTQYF
>TRBJ1-2|TRBV7-2|few
CASTQGPLNYGYTF
>TRBJ2-5|TRBV29-1|once
CSVEGVPGRSQETQYF
>TRBJ2-5|TRBV7-9|once
CASSPLSRTGGGETQYF
>TRBJ2-3|TRBV2|.
CASLTGSTDTQYF
>TRBJ1-2|TRBV2|.
CASGESHGYTF
>TRBJ1-1|TRBV7-9|.
CASSRGTSEAFF
>TRBJ2-7|TRBV28|once
CASSSDGNEQYF
>TRBJ1-6|TRBV4-2|few
CASSRDRLNSPLHF
>TRBJ1-2|TRBV16|.
CASSQSRGTSGYTF
>TRBJ1-6|TRBV10-3|.
CAISESIGTGAPLHF
>TRBJ2-2|TRBV6-6|.
CASSYLSGRHGELFF
>TRBJ1-4|TRBV5-1|.
CASSLRGLAEKLFF
>TRBJ2-1|TRBV7-2|.
CASSSRGGDNEQFF
>TRBJ1-1|TRBV5-4|.
CASSPGERMNTEAFF
>TRBJ2-7|TRBV5-4|.
CASSRLAGGSNEQYF
>TRBJ2-5|TRBV14|.
CASSRGVLASRETQYF
>TRBJ1-6|TRBV7-8|few
CASSLSGQVGNSPLHF
>TRBJ2-4|TRBV29-1|.
CSVVLQDSLTLAKNIQYF
>TRBJ1-5|TRBV7-9|.
CASSLRENQPQHF
>TRBJ2-5|TRBV11-2|.
CASSLVLLGQETQYF
>TRBJ2-1|TRBV19|.
CASSIGSAGGYNEQFF
>TRBJ2-2|TRBV5-1|.
CASSLVSGVNTGELFF
>TRBJ2-2|TRBV5-4|.
CASSLTSGAGELFF
>TRBJ2-5|TRBV18|once
CASSPTLTGAETQYF